This TCR beta chain is drawn from a study of blood T cell repertoires in COVID-19. Study information: Samples taken during acute and convalescent COVID-19 were collected in the United States, Italy and Spain. The cDNA or gDNA used as material had been derived from T cells, B-cell-depleted T cells, or PBMCs.

As originally analysed: Estimation of nucleated cell counts relied on the amplification of reference gene primers. Data came from immunoSEQ multiplex PCR; TCRdb stores just in-frame clones and leaves some out. V, J and clone size are those of that table, while D and trimming were read from the DNA. The data show 250,000 or so clones, with approximately 90% seen just once and just under 1% held by the top ten. The origin of this receptor is a woman aged 40 to 49 who had recovered from COVID-19. Source material: peripheral blood.

The CDR3 DNA is TGTGCCAGCAGCGACAGGGGCAATCAGCCCCAGCATTTT. Amino acids: CASSDRGNQPQHF. This chain connects TRBV7-8 to TRBJ1-5; 7 nucleotides match TRBD1. Germline V gene lookup returns CDR1 SGHVS and CDR2 FQNEAQ. J lost 2 bases, V lost 5 bases, and 0 bases had no gene match. The CDR3 covers 13 residues.